This T cell receptor (beta chain) was retrieved from a study of tissue T cells after allogeneic stem cell transplantation. Germline V gives CDR1 DFQATT, CDR2 SNEGSKA (reference sequence). The CDR3 has 14 residues. V was clipped by 3 bases and J by 13 bases; unmatched bases: 10. Only in-frame clones appear in the TCRdb table, and some are missing; sequencing was by immunoSEQ multiplex PCR. Of thousands of clones listed, roughly three fifths are singletons. This clone occurred a few times. Steroid-refractory graft-versus-host disease after allogeneic hematopoietic cell transplant qualified adults for prospective research-autopsy enrollment.

The chain recombines TRBV20-1 with TRBJ1-6; 9 bases fit TRBD1. The sequence was collected from a male patient at least 60 years old with steroid-refractory graft-versus-host disease after an allogeneic stem cell transplant. Some T cells may originate from the graft donor. The sample here was duodenal tissue, taken at autopsy. CDR3 residues: CSASYGTGTIPLHF. In nucleotides, the CDR3 is TGCAGTGCTAGTTACGGGACAGGGACAATCCCCCTCCACTTT.